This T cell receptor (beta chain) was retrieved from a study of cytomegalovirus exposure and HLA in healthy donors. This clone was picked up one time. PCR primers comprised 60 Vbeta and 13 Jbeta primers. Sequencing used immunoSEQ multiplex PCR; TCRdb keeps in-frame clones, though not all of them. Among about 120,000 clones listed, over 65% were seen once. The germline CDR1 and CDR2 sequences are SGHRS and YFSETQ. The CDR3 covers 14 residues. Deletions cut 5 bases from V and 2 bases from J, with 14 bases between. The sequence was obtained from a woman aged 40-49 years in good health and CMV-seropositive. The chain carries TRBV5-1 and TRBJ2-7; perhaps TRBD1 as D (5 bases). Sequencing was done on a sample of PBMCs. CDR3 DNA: TGCGCCAGCAGTTTAATAACAGGTCCCTACGAGCAGTACTTC. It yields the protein CASSLITGPYEQYF.